This T cell receptor (beta chain) was identified during a study of T cell responses to AZD1222 COVID-19 vaccine. Here immunoSEQ multiplex PCR was the method, and the copy in TCRdb shows in-frame clones only, minus some. Of about 100,000 clones in the sample, less than 90% were seen once. Germline CDR1 LNHDA, CDR2 SQIVND (reference sequence). The CDR3 totals 16 residues. V was pared by 5 bases and J by 0 bases, with 14 bases between. Only one count was recorded for this clone. This TCR was sampled from an adult in good health. Sequencing was performed on peripheral blood, taken on day 0 of AZD1222 vaccination. The rearrangement links TRBV19 to TRBJ1-3; no clear D gene. The CDR3 sequence: CASSVQDWGSGNTIYF. The CDR3 DNA follows: TGTGCCAGTAGTGTCCAAGATTGGGGCTCTGGAAACACCATATATTTT.